Shown below are 20 T cell receptor beta chains from a single sample sequenced in a study of CD8 T cells in ankylosing spondylitis. Via MiXCR, TCRdb re-called the 5' RACE reads, giving one row per CDR3 protein. The top ten clones hold roughly 0.51% of a sample with 750,000 to 850,000 distinct CDR3 sequences, about 10% of them seen once. Study-wide results and caveats: Blood from ankylosing spondylitis patients appeared to carry a characteristic roughly 8-variant TCR beta motif.

Their antigen targets remain unknown. Sequencing input: blood, either unsorted or a sorted T cell fraction (not recorded which). These receptors were collected from a male donor with ankylosing spondylitis.

Only a few counts were recorded for this clonotype. The chain has TRBV5-1 and TRBJ2-6, with TRBD2 matching over 9 bases. Germline trimming cut 0 bases from V and 14 bases from J; bases unmatched to any gene: 9. The CDR3 runs 15 residues. CDR1 and CDR2 (germline): SGHRS, YFSETQ. DNA of the CDR3: TGCGCCAGCAGCTTGGTTGCGGGAGGGCCGGACTTCCTGACTTTC. Translated: CASSLVAGGPDFLTF.

The V and J genes are TRBV7-2 and TRBJ1-4, with D maybe TRBD1 (5 bases). In germline, CDR1 is SGHTA, CDR2 FQGNSA. The V end lost 1 base, the J end lost 7 bases, and 13 bases lay between the germline ends. The CDR3 consists of 15 residues. In DNA form, the CDR3 reads TGTGCCAGCAGCTTAGTTGGGCAGGGAGGTGAAAAACTGTTTTTT. Translating it yields CASSLVGQGGEKLFF. The whole variable domain, remainder taken from reference TRBV7-2 and TRBJ1-4, is GAGVSQSPSNKVTEKGKDVELRCDPISGHTALYWYRQSLGQGLEFLIYFQGNSAPDKSGLPSDRFSAERTGGSVSTLTIQRTQQEDSAVYLCASSLVGQGGEKLFFGSGTQLSVL.

This clonotype was recorded at least ten times. This chain joins TRBV6-5 and TRBJ1-6; D call uncertain. This CDR3 region has 15 residues. Germline V gene lookup returns CDR1 MNHEY and CDR2 SVGAGI. The ends were cut back, 0 bases at V and 7 bases at J, with 10 bases in the middle. The CDR3 loop reads CASSYSQDSNSPLHF. The CDR3 nucleotides are TGTGCCAGCAGTTACTCGCAGGACTCAAATTCACCCCTCCACTTT.

The V gene is TRBV7-2, the J gene TRBJ2-3; D unresolved. Per germline, CDR1 SGHTA and CDR2 FQGNSA. With 4 bases removed from V and 7 bases from J, the gap between germline ends came to 9 bases. The CDR3 has 12 amino acids. CDR3 nucleotide sequence: TGTGCCAGCAGCTCTTCGATACATACGCAGTATTTT. Translated, it gives CASSSSIHTQYF. Variable domain in full (rest from reference TRBV7-2 and TRBJ2-3): GAGVSQSPSNKVTEKGKDVELRCDPISGHTALYWYRQSLGQGLEFLIYFQGNSAPDKSGLPSDRFSAERTGGSVSTLTIQRTQQEDSAVYLCASSSSIHTQYFGPGTRLTVL.

The chain uses TRBV5-5 and TRBJ1-2; D is possibly TRBD1 (5 bases). CDR1 is SGHKS, CDR2 YYEKEE, per germline (reference sequence). V shed 2 bases and J shed 8 bases, with 16 bases lying between them. The CDR3 has 14 residues. CDR3 residues: CASSFQVAGLGYTF. The CDR3 nucleotides are TGTGCCAGCAGCTTTCAAGTCGCAGGGCTAGGCTACACCTTC.

The CDR3 bases are TGCAGTGCCAGTCACGGACTAGCGGGGCCAGATACGCAGTATTTT. Translation gives CSASHGLAGPDTQYF. The chain employs TRBV20-1 and TRBJ2-3; TRBD2 matches 12 bases. Looked up from germline, CDR1 is DFQATT and CDR2 is SNEGSKA (reference sequence). Germline trimming cut 6 bases from V and 4 bases from J; bases unmatched to any gene: 8. The length of the CDR3 is 15 residues.

This clonotype was found a few times. The chain links TRBV4-3 to TRBJ1-2; possibly TRBD1 for D (6 bases). Germline CDR1 and CDR2: LGHNA and YSLEER. The ends were cut back, 3 bases at V and 7 bases at J, with 18 bases in the middle. The CDR3 spans 15 residues. Written as DNA, the CDR3 is TGCGCCAGCAGCCAGGACTCGGCAGGGGTGGTTGGCTACACCTTC. As protein: CASSQDSAGVVGYTF.

The chain couples TRBV7-2 to TRBJ2-2, with D possibly being TRBD2 (6 bases). The CDR3 contains 13 residues. V was shortened by 4 bases and J by 6 bases, with 9 bases between the two germline ends. Per germline, CDR1 SGHTA and CDR2 FQGNSA. The CDR3 sequence: CASSWSGSGELFF. The CDR3, as DNA: TGTGCCAGCAGCTGGAGCGGGTCCGGGGAGCTGTTTTTT. The complete variable domain, with remaining parts taken from reference TRBV7-2 and TRBJ2-2, reads GAGVSQSPSNKVTEKGKDVELRCDPISGHTALYWYRQSLGQGLEFLIYFQGNSAPDKSGLPSDRFSAERTGGSVSTLTIQRTQQEDSAVYLCASSWSGSGELFFGEGSRLTVL.

The V gene is TRBV28, the J gene TRBJ2-6, with a weak D call TRBD1 (5 bases). Trimming shortened V by 6 bases and J by 0 bases, and 15 bases separated the two germline ends. The germline V gene has CDR1 MDHEN and CDR2 SYDVKM. This CDR3 is 17 amino acids long. The DNA for the CDR3 is TGTGCCAGCAGCGCCACAGGCTCCTACTCTGGGGCCAACGTCCTGACTTTC. Translation gives CASSATGSYSGANVLTF.

This clonotype occurred many times. The V gene is TRBV5-1, the J gene TRBJ1-6, with 9 bases matching TRBD1. CDR1 is SGHRS, CDR2 YFSETQ, per germline. This CDR3 region has 14 residues. V trimming: 5 bases; J trimming: 6 bases; junction bases outside the gene matches: 3. The CDR3 DNA reads TGCGCCAGCAGTGGACAGGGGATTAATTCACCCCTCCACTTT. Residues: CASSGQGINSPLHF.

This clonotype was observed a handful of times. The rearrangement links TRBV5-5 to TRBJ1-5; 7 bases are shared with TRBD1. CDR3 size: 17 residues. Germline V CDR1 and CDR2: SGHKS, YYEKEE (reference sequence). The trim removed 6 bases at V and 0 bases at J, leaving 12 bases unmatched. The CDR3 DNA reads TGTGCCAGCACCGCACTACAGGGGTCCCATAGCAATCAGCCCCAGCATTTT. Translation gives CASTALQGSHSNQPQHF. The full variable domain, completed using reference TRBV5-5 and TRBJ1-5, is DAGVTQSPTHLIKTRGQQVTLRCSPISGHKSVSWYQQVLGQGPQFIFQYYEKEERGRGNFPDRFSARQFPNYSSELNVNALLLGDSALYLCASTALQGSHSNQPQHFGDGTRLSIL.

This clonotype was seen a handful of times. This CDR3 is missing its conserved last phenylalanine or tryptophan, likely due to a read error. V and J are TRBV3-1 and TRBJ2-1; D ambiguous. Per germline, CDR1 LGHDT and CDR2 YNNKEL (reference sequence). Trimming pared 2 bases from V and 0 bases from J, leaving 8 bases between. The CDR3 contains 15 residues. In DNA form, the CDR3 reads TGTGCCAGCAGCCAAACGGGCCCCTCCTACAATGAGCAGTTCGTC. This codes for CASSQTGPSYNEQFV.

Only a few counts were recorded for this clonotype. V is TRBV30 and J is TRBJ2-5; tentative D call: TRBD2 (6 bases). Germline CDR1 is GTSNPN and CDR2 is SVGIG (reference sequence). The CDR3 is 13 amino acids. The V end was cut by 3 bases, the J end by 2 bases, with 10 bases between. DNA of the CDR3: TGTGCCTGGAGAAGGGACTTGCAAGAGACCCAGTACTTC. Encoded protein: CAWRRDLQETQYF.

This clonotype was picked up many times. The rearrangement links TRBV20-1 to TRBJ1-1; D is unclear. Germline assignment: CDR1 DFQATT and CDR2 SNEGSKA (reference sequence). The CDR3 sequence is 14 residues long. V shed 8 bases and J shed 0 bases, with 16 bases lying between them. CDR3 DNA: TGCAGTCCCACCCAACGGGGAATGAACACTGAAGCTTTCTTT. Translation: CSPTQRGMNTEAFF.

This clonotype was seen a handful of times. The chain recombines TRBV9 with TRBJ2-2; D is undetermined. V gave up 1 base and J gave up 4 bases, with 8 bases separating them. Germline V gives CDR1 SGDLS, CDR2 YYNGEE. This CDR3 is built from 14 residues. The CDR3 coding sequence is TGTGCCAGCAGCGTAACAAAGGTCACCGGGGAGCTGTTTTTT. It codes for CASSVTKVTGELFF.

This chain connects TRBV5-1 to TRBJ2-3, with TRBD2 matching over 7 bases. The CDR3 is 14 residues long. Per the germline V gene, CDR1 is SGHRS and CDR2 is YFSETQ. The trim removed 2 bases at V and 6 bases at J, leaving 6 bases unmatched. The CDR3 nucleotides are TGCGCCAGCAGCTTAACGCGGGGGTCTGATACGCAGTATTTT. This translates into CASSLTRGSDTQYF. Full variable domain (outside the CDR3, taken from reference TRBV5-1 and TRBJ2-3): KAGVTQTPRYLIKTRGQQVTLSCSPISGHRSVSWYQQTPGQGLQFLFEYFSETQRNKGNFPGRFSGRQFSNSRSEMNVSTLELGDSALYLCASSLTRGSDTQYFGPGTRLTVL.

The chain carries TRBV29-1 and TRBJ1-3; D is ambiguous. Germline-derived CDR1 and CDR2 are SQVTM and ANQGSEA. V lost 7 bases and J lost 7, with 11 bases in between. This CDR3 contains 11 residues. The CDR3 here is CSGQRLNTIYF. The CDR3 DNA reads as TGCAGCGGTCAACGGCTTAACACCATATATTTT.

The chain links TRBV7-2 to TRBJ1-4; D is perhaps TRBD1 (6 bases). The CDR3 length is 14 residues. Trimming stripped 2 bases from V and 8 bases from J, with 12 bases between. Germline lookup yields CDR1 SGHTA and CDR2 FQGNSA. The CDR3 nucleotides read TGTGCCAGCAGCTTAACAGGGTCTCGGGAAAAACTGTTTTTT. Residues: CASSLTGSREKLFF.

The chain carries TRBV20-1 and TRBJ1-2; D gene unclear. In germline, CDR1 is DFQATT, CDR2 SNEGSKA (reference sequence). V dropped 0 bases and J dropped 5 bases, with 13 bases sitting between them. This CDR3 has 14 residues. The CDR3 coding sequence is TGCAGTGCTAGAGAATCAATTGGCAGTTATGGCTACACCTTC. It is translated as CSARESIGSYGYTF.

The sample holds many counts of this clonotype. The CDR3: CASSPATEAFF. CDR3 DNA: TGTGCCAGCAGTCCAGCGACTGAAGCTTTCTTT. This chain links TRBV2 with TRBJ1-1; D gene uncertain. The CDR3 spans 11 residues. Germline V gene lookup returns CDR1 SNHLY and CDR2 FYNNEI. V shed 5 bases and J shed 5 bases, with 6 bases lying between them.